The 17 T cell receptor beta chains below were found in one sample sequenced in a study of T cells after yellow fever vaccination. TCRdb re-called the 5' RACE reads through MiXCR, storing one row per CDR3 protein. This sample has 350,000 to 550,000 distinct CDR3 sequences, with 18% found just once. This specimen was PBMCs, taken before the yellow fever booster vaccination. The receptors come from a man aged 18 to 29 who received the YFV17D yellow fever vaccine.

V is TRBV5-1 and J is TRBJ1-2; TRBD1 is a possible D gene (6 bases). Looked up from germline, CDR1 is SGHRS and CDR2 is YFSETQ. This CDR3 contains 14 residues. V was cut by 7 bases and J by 7 bases, with 20 bases left in between. CDR3 sequence (DNA): TGCGCCAGCCACGAACCGGGACAACCCTCTGGCTACACCTTC. It specifies CASHEPGQPSGYTF.

This clonotype has more than one count but fewer than ten. This chain uses TRBV7-2 with TRBJ2-3; D gene ambiguous. Trimming pared 2 bases from V and 6 bases from J, leaving 6 bases between. The CDR3 is 12 residues long. Germline CDR1 SGHTA, CDR2 FQGNSA. CDR3 sequence (DNA): TGTGCCAGCAGCTTAACGCGGGATACGCAGTATTTT. Translating gives CASSLTRDTQYF.

The V call is TRBV29-1, the J call TRBJ2-5; 8 nucleotides match TRBD2. The length of the CDR3 is 14 residues. Per the germline V gene, CDR1 is SQVTM and CDR2 is ANQGSEA. This chain's CDR3 is CSGRVAGPSGTQYF. Written as DNA, the CDR3 is TGCAGTGGGCGGGTAGCGGGGCCTTCGGGGACCCAGTACTTC.

The chain has TRBV12-3 or TRBV12-4 and TRBJ1-3, with D maybe TRBD1 (6 bases). V was shortened by 5 bases and J by 4 bases, with 15 bases between the two germline ends. The CDR3 has 15 amino acids. As DNA, the CDR3 is TGTGCCAGCAGTCCGGGGGGCTTCGGGGGAAACACCATATATTTT. It is translated as CASSPGGFGGNTIYF.

This clonotype was counted between two and nine times. The chain employs TRBV10-3 and TRBJ1-3, with a weak D call TRBD1 (5 bases). Trimming stripped 0 bases from V and 0 bases from J, with 18 bases between. The CDR3 is 19 residues long. Germline V gives CDR1 ENHRY, CDR2 SYGVKD. The CDR3 DNA sequence: TGTGCCATCAGTGAGTCAGGGGCGAAAGTATCTAGCTCTGGAAACACCATATATTTT. Its protein is CAISESGAKVSSSGNTIYF.

V is TRBV7-6 and J is TRBJ1-2; 7 bases align to TRBD1. The trim removed 5 bases at V and 0 bases at J, leaving 6 bases unmatched. Germline CDR1 reads SGHVS; CDR2 reads FNYEAQ. The CDR3 spans 15 residues. This chain's CDR3 is CASSMTGTANYGYTF. The CDR3 DNA follows: TGTGCCAGCAGCATGACCGGGACAGCTAACTATGGCTACACCTTC.

The J gene is TRBJ2-1, the V gene TRBV20-1; 7 nucleotides match TRBD1. After removal of 6 bases from V and 4 bases from J, the junction contained 3 bases not matched to a gene. Germline V CDR1 and CDR2: DFQATT, SNEGSKA (reference sequence). This CDR3 is 12 amino acids long. CDR3: CSAWTGYNEQFF. CDR3 coding DNA: TGCAGTGCGTGGACAGGTTACAATGAGCAGTTCTTC.

This chain connects TRBV4-1 to TRBJ1-1; D not certain. The CDR3 loop spans 13 amino acids. Germline V CDR1 and CDR2: MGHRA, YSYEKL. V was pared by 8 bases and J by 3 bases, with 13 bases between. CDR3 sequence reads: CASGLEGHTEAFF. CDR3 sequence (DNA): TGCGCCAGCGGCCTCGAAGGTCACACTGAAGCTTTCTTT.

This chain uses TRBV7-2 with TRBJ2-7; 10 bases match TRBD2. The CDR3 is made up of 15 amino acids. The ends lost 4 bases at V and 6 bases at J; junction bases unmatched: 9. Looked up from germline, CDR1 is SGHTA and CDR2 is FQGNSA. CDR3 in amino acids: CASSSSGTSDFEQYV. DNA for the CDR3: TGTGCCAGCAGCTCTAGTGGGACTAGCGACTTCGAGCAGTACGTC.

This clonotype appeared a few times. The J gene is TRBJ1-5, the V gene TRBV7-9, with D perhaps matching TRBD1 (6 bases). Trimming pared 8 bases from V and 1 base from J, leaving 12 bases between. The CDR3 has 14 amino acids. CDR1 and CDR2 (germline): SEHNR, FQNEAQ (reference sequence). This CDR3 is CASGPGQSNQPQHF. The CDR3 DNA reads TGTGCCAGCGGCCCCGGACAGAGCAATCAGCCCCAGCATTTT. The full variable domain, in which reference TRBV7-9 and TRBJ1-5 provide the parts outside the CDR3, is DTGVSQNPRHKITKRGQNVTFRCDPISEHNRLYWYRQTLGQGPEFLTYFQNEAQLEKSRLLSDRFSAERPKGSFSTLEIQRTEQGDSAMYLCASGPGQSNQPQHFGDGTRLSIL.

In this sample, this clonotype turned up once. The V gene is TRBV12-3 or TRBV12-4, the J gene TRBJ2-3; D is uncertain. CDR3 length equals 14 residues. The ends were cut back, 3 bases at V and 4 bases at J, with 11 bases in the middle. This CDR3 is CASSFSISADTQYF. In DNA form, the CDR3 reads TGTGCCAGCAGTTTCTCTATCTCGGCAGATACGCAGTATTTT.

This clonotype was observed a handful of times. The CDR3 DNA follows: TGTGCCAGCTCACCGCCCGGGGGGCAGAAGACCCAGTACTTC. Protein: CASSPPGGQKTQYF. The chain links TRBV18 to TRBJ2-5; maybe TRBD2 (7 bases). The germline V and J ends were trimmed by 3 bases and 6 bases, with 14 bases remaining between them. Germline-derived CDR1 and CDR2 are KGHSH and LQKENI. CDR3 size: 14 residues.

There are a few counts of this clonotype. This rearrangement joins TRBV5-5 to TRBJ2-5, with 7 nucleotides matching TRBD2. The CDR3 consists of 16 residues. The germline V gene encodes CDR1 SGHKS and CDR2 YYEKEE (reference sequence). The V and J ends lost 0 bases and 2 bases, in that order; junction bases with no gene match: 7. This chain's CDR3 is CASSLGSSGVQETQYF. The CDR3 coding sequence is TGTGCCAGCAGCTTGGGGTCTAGCGGCGTTCAAGAGACCCAGTACTTC.

The chain couples TRBV4-2 to TRBJ2-1; D is unclear. This CDR3 is built from 15 residues. CDR1 is LGHNA, CDR2 YNFKEQ, per germline. V was pared by 0 bases and J by 15 bases, with 21 bases between. In nucleotides, the CDR3 is TGTGCCAGCAGCCAAGAGGCGCTTCCGAACGTGCGACCGTTCTTC. This codes for CASSQEALPNVRPFF.

The chain combines TRBV25-1 with TRBJ1-3; D unresolved. Germline CDR1 reads MGHDK; CDR2 reads SYGVNS. This CDR3 comprises 15 residues. V was pared by 0 bases and J by 0 bases, with 6 bases between. The CDR3 nucleotides read TGTGCCAGCAGTGAATATGGTCCCTCTGGAAACACCATATATTTT. It codes for CASSEYGPSGNTIYF.

The gene calls are TRBV3-1 and TRBJ1-2; TRBD1 agrees at 8 bases. Unmatched junction bases numbered 7, after V lost 6 bases and J lost 4 bases. Germline V gives CDR1 LGHDT, CDR2 YNNKEL (reference sequence). The CDR3 is 14 amino acids. The DNA for the CDR3 is TGTGCCAGCAGTCACAGGGGGGCTGGCTATGGCTACACCTTC. It is translated as CASSHRGAGYGYTF.

The chain links TRBV6-1 to TRBJ2-7, with TRBD2 as a possible D gene (5 bases). Between the trimmed V and J ends, which lost 7 bases and 6 bases, there was a span of 13 bases. Germline values: CDR1 MNHNS, CDR2 SASEGT. CDR3 length: 12 amino acids. This CDR3 reads CASIRLAGEQYF. CDR3 in DNA: TGTGCCAGCATCCGGCTGGCGGGCGAGCAGTACTTC.